A single sample is the source of the 18 T cell receptor beta chains below, sequenced in a study of T cell responses to AZD1222 COVID-19 vaccine. Produced via immunoSEQ multiplex PCR; TCRdb's table is partial and in-frame only. The table shows about 150,000 clones, with 90% to 95% occurring only once. Sequencing was performed on peripheral blood, taken on day 0 of AZD1222 vaccination. These receptors all come from an adult in good health.

The chain couples TRBV9 to TRBJ2-1, with 10 bases lining up with TRBD2. Looked up from germline, CDR1 is SGDLS and CDR2 is YYNGEE. J gave up 10 bases and V 4 bases, and 11 bases lay outside the gene matches. The CDR3 sequence is 15 residues long. Here the CDR3 reads CASSPTWTSGREQFF. CDR3 DNA sequence: TGTGCCAGCAGCCCTACCTGGACTAGCGGAAGGGAGCAGTTCTTC.

CDR3: CASNRQGRRNTEAFF. CDR3 in DNA: TGTGCCAGCAATCGACAGGGTCGGAGGAACACTGAAGCTTTCTTT. This chain uses TRBV6-5 with TRBJ1-1, with TRBD1 identical over 7 bases. The CDR3 has 15 residues. J lost 1 base, V lost 7 bases, and 9 bases had no gene match. Germline values: CDR1 MNHEY, CDR2 SVGAGI.

The chain links TRBV5-1 to TRBJ2-1, with 9 bases fitting TRBD2. Germline-derived CDR1 and CDR2 are SGHRS and YFSETQ. V shed 4 bases, J shed 2 bases, and the junction held 16 bases outside the gene matches. This CDR3 is built from 19 residues. This CDR3 is CASSHRTSDPPTPYNEQFF. For the CDR3, the DNA is TGCGCCAGCAGCCATAGGACTAGCGACCCCCCAACCCCCTACAATGAGCAGTTCTTC.

The J gene is TRBJ1-1, the V gene TRBV5-8, with D hard to call. The length of the CDR3 is 13 residues. CDR1 and CDR2 (germline): SGHTS, YDEGEE. The ends were cut back, 0 bases at V and 11 bases at J, with 14 bases in the middle. CDR3 sequence (DNA): TGTGCCAGCAGCTTGGCCGGGGTTATAGGGGCTTTCTTT. Protein product: CASSLAGVIGAFF.

This rearrangement joins TRBV6-2 or TRBV6-3 to TRBJ1-2; no reliable D call. The length of the CDR3 is 15 residues. Germline V gene sequence: CDR1 MNHEY, CDR2 SVGEGT. V lost 0 bases to trimming and J lost 5 bases, with 13 bases between them. The DNA for the CDR3 is TGTGCCAGCAGTTACTCGATGTCGGGTAGTTATGGCTACACCTTC. Translation: CASSYSMSGSYGYTF.

This rearrangement joins TRBV5-4 to TRBJ2-2, with TRBD1 matching 8 bases. The germline CDR1 and CDR2 sequences are SGHNT and YYREEE (reference sequence). The CDR3 loop spans 15 amino acids. The V and J ends lost 5 bases and 3 bases, in that order; junction bases with no gene match: 6. The CDR3 reads CASSPDRVDTGELFF. The CDR3 DNA is TGTGCCAGCAGTCCGGACAGGGTCGACACCGGGGAGCTGTTTTTT.

This sequence joins TRBV19 and TRBJ1-2; D is ambiguous. Germline lookup yields CDR1 LNHDA and CDR2 SQIVND (reference sequence). This CDR3 is 14 amino acids long. V dropped 0 bases and J dropped 4 bases, with 9 bases sitting between them. CDR3 coding DNA: TGTGCCAGTAGTATAGATCGGGCAGCCTATGGCTACACCTTC. Its translation: CASSIDRAAYGYTF.

The chain is built from TRBV3-1 (or the pseudogene TRBV3-2) and TRBJ2-5; the D gene is possibly TRBD2 (6 bases). V shed 8 bases and J shed 0 bases, with 10 bases lying between them. CDR3 size: 13 residues. Germline V gene sequence: CDR1 LGHDT, CDR2 YNNKEL (reference sequence). CDR3 bases: TGTGCCAGCCAACGGACTAACCAAGAGACCCAGTACTTC. It is translated as CASQRTNQETQYF.

The table lists this clone with a count of one. The chain has TRBV7-6 and TRBJ2-3, with TRBD2 matching over 10 bases. In germline, CDR1 is SGHVS, CDR2 FNYEAQ. V shed 3 bases and J 0 bases; nucleotides not matched to a gene: 15. This CDR3 spans 20 amino acids. The CDR3 loop is CASSFEWTSGEGTSTDTQYF. The CDR3 DNA is TGTGCCAGCAGCTTTGAATGGACTAGCGGAGAAGGTACTAGCACAGATACGCAGTATTTT.

The chain combines TRBV7-2 with TRBJ1-1; D is ambiguous. The CDR3 loop spans 14 amino acids. Germline V CDR1 and CDR2: SGHTA, FQGNSA. V shed 3 bases and J shed 0 bases, with 8 bases lying between them. This CDR3 reads CASSFRDLNTEAFF. The DNA of the CDR3 is TGTGCCAGCAGCTTCCGAGACCTGAACACTGAAGCTTTCTTT.

V gene TRBV5-1 combines with J gene TRBJ1-5; no definite D call. The CDR3 has 14 amino acids. Germline V lookup: CDR1 SGHRS, CDR2 YFSETQ. V was clipped by 7 bases and J by 7 bases, with 18 bases between them. The DNA for the CDR3 is TGCGCCAGCTCCCCGCGAGGACCGCCACAGCCCCAGCATTTT. Translation: CASSPRGPPQPQHF.

The rearrangement uses TRBV10-3 and TRBJ2-1; TRBD2 aligns across 7 bases. The trim removed 4 bases at V and 6 bases at J, leaving 9 bases unmatched. The CDR3 totals 15 residues. Germline CDR1 and CDR2: ENHRY and SYGVKD. CDR3 DNA: TGTGCCATCAGTGGACCGGGGGACTATACCAATGAGCAGTTCTTC. The encoded protein is CAISGPGDYTNEQFF.

In this sample, this clone turned up once. The chain has TRBV2 and TRBJ2-7; D not certain. The V and J ends lost 7 bases and 2 bases respectively, with 12 bases between them. CDR3 length: 13 amino acids. Germline lookup yields CDR1 SNHLY and CDR2 FYNNEI. The CDR3: CASISGKAYEQYV. CDR3 in DNA: TGTGCCAGCATATCTGGTAAAGCCTACGAGCAGTACGTC.

The rearrangement links TRBV7-2 to TRBJ2-2; 10 nucleotides line up with TRBD2. The J segment lost 2 bases and the V segment lost 2 bases, leaving 2 bases of the junction unmatched. The length of the CDR3 is 16 residues. Germline loops: CDR1 SGHTA, CDR2 FQGNSA. CDR3 amino acids: CASSLTSGDNTGELFF. Here the CDR3 DNA reads TGTGCCAGCAGCTTAACTAGCGGGGACAACACCGGGGAGCTGTTTTTT.

This chain's CDR3 is CASSQGTGDTEAFF. The CDR3 DNA is TGCGCCAGCAGCCAGGGGACAGGGGACACTGAAGCTTTCTTT. J is TRBJ1-1 and V is TRBV5-1; 10 bases are shared with TRBD1. This CDR3 contains 14 residues. CDR1 is SGHRS, CDR2 YFSETQ, per germline. V was pared by 4 bases and J by 3 bases, with 3 bases of the junction left unmatched. Supplemented by reference TRBV5-1 and TRBJ1-1, the full variable domain reads KAGVTQTPRYLIKTRGQQVTLSCSPISGHRSVSWYQQTPGQGLQFLFEYFSETQRNKGNFPGRFSGRQFSNSRSEMNVSTLELGDSALYLCASSQGTGDTEAFFGQGTRLTVV.

The V call is TRBV7-9, the J call TRBJ2-7; 9 positions match TRBD2. The J segment lost 6 bases and the V segment lost 4 bases, leaving 13 bases of the junction unmatched. The CDR3 sequence is 16 residues long. Germline lookup yields CDR1 SEHNR and CDR2 FQNEAQ (reference sequence). CDR3 in DNA: TGTGCCAGCAGCTACAGCGGGCCGGGACTAGCCGTCGAGCAGTACGTC. Translating it yields CASSYSGPGLAVEQYV.

This clone has just a few counts. This rearrangement joins TRBV6-4 to TRBJ2-3, with 8 bases matching TRBD2. J was trimmed by 6 bases and V by 2 bases; bases with no gene match: 4. In germline, CDR1 is MRHNA, CDR2 SNTAGT. The CDR3 sequence is 14 residues long. DNA of the CDR3: TGTGCCAGCAGTGACCGGGCGGGAGGCGATACGCAGTATTTT. It translates to CASSDRAGGDTQYF.

This clone showed up just once. The chain carries TRBV4-1 and TRBJ2-2; D may be TRBD1 (5 bases). This CDR3 is built from 16 residues. Per the germline V gene, CDR1 is MGHRA and CDR2 is YSYEKL. V gave up 0 bases and J gave up 5 bases, with 13 bases separating them. As DNA, the CDR3 is TGCGCCAGCAGCCAAGATTTTCAGGGTAGGACCGGGGAGCTGTTTTTT. Translated: CASSQDFQGRTGELFF.